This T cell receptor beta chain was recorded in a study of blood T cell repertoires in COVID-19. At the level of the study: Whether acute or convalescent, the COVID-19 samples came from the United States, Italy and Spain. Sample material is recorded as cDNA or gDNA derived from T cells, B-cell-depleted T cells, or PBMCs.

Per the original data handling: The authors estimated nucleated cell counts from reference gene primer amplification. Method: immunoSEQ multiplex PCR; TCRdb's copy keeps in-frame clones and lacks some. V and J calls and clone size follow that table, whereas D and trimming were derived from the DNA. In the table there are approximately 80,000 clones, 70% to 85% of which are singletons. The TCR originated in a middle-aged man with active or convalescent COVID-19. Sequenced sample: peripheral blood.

The CDR3 DNA is TGTGCCAGCAGCGTACTAGCGGACACCTACGAGCAGTACTTC. Its protein product is CASSVLADTYEQYF. The rearrangement uses TRBV9 and TRBJ2-7, with 7 bases identical to TRBD2. The CDR3 has 14 residues. V was clipped by 1 base and J by 2 bases; unmatched bases: 3. Looked up from germline, CDR1 is SGDLS and CDR2 is YYNGEE.